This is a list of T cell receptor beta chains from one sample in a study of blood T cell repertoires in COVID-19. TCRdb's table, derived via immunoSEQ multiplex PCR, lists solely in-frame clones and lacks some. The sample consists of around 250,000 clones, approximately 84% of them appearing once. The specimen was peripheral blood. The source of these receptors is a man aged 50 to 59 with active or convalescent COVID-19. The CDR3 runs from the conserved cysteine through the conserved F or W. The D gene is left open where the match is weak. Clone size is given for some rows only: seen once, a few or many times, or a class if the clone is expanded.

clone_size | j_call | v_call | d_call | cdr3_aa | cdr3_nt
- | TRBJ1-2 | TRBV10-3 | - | CAAQGHGYTF | TGTGCCGCACAGGGCCATGGCTACACCTTC
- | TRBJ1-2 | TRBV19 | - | CASSPGLNGYTF | TGTGCCAGTAGCCCCGGTCTGAATGGCTACACCTTC
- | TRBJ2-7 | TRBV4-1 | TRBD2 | CASSQDLAGPTLVYEQYF | TGCGCCAGCAGCCAAGATCTAGCGGGGCCAACGCTCGTGTACGAGCAGTACTTC
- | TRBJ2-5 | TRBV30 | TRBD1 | CAWSVRQSGGTQETQYF | TGTGCCTGGAGTGTACGGCAGTCAGGGGGTACTCAAGAGACCCAGTACTTC
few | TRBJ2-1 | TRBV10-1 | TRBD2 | CAILGTSESPDRYNEQFF | TGCGCCATTCTTGGGACTAGCGAATCCCCCGATCGCTACAATGAGCAGTTCTTC
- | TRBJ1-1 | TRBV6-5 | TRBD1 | CASSDGQGRSEAFF | TGTGCCAGCAGCGACGGACAGGGGAGGTCTGAAGCTTTCTTT
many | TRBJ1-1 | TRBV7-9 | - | CASSFLRGWTEAFF | TGTGCCAGCAGCTTTTTAAGGGGGTGGACTGAAGCTTTCTTT
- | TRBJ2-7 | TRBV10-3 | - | CAISRGFHEQYF | TGTGCCATAAGCAGGGGTTTCCACGAGCAGTACTTC
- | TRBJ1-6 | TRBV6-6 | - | CASSYSGSSYNSPLHF | TGTGCCAGCAGTTACTCGGGGAGCTCCTATAATTCACCCCTCCACTTT
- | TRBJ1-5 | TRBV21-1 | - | CASSKSPIADQPQHF | TGTGCCAGCAGCAAATCCCCGATAGCAGATCAGCCCCAGCATTTT
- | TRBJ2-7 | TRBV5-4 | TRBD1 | CASSADRGISYEQYF | TGTGCCAGCAGCGCGGACAGGGGGATCTCCTACGAGCAGTACTTC
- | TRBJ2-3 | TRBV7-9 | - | CASSFPVTDTQYF | TGTGCCAGCAGCTTCCCCGTCACAGATACGCAGTATTTT
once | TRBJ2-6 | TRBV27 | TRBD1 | CASSPLGQGRTNVLTF | TGTGCCAGCAGTCCCTTAGGACAGGGCAGGACCAACGTCCTGACTTTC
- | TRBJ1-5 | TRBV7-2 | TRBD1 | CASSPGQGAYQPQHF | TGTGCCAGCAGCCCGGGACAGGGGGCCTATCAGCCCCAGCATTTT
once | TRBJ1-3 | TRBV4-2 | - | CASSQDGRASSGNTIYF | TGTGCCAGCAGCCAAGATGGCAGGGCGAGCTCTGGAAACACCATATATTTT
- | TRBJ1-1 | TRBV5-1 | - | CASSPLQGGSTEAFF | TGCGCCAGCAGCCCATTACAGGGCGGGAGCACTGAAGCTTTCTTT
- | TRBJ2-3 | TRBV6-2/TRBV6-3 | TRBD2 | CASSYSPRSGGFTDTQYF | TGTGCCAGCAGTTACTCCCCGCGGAGCGGGGGTTTCACAGATACGCAGTATTTT
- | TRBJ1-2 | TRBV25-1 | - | CASSEAGGYTF | TGTGCCAGCAGTGAGGCGGGTGGCTACACCTTC
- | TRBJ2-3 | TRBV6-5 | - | CASKERGTDTQYF | TGTGCCAGCAAGGAGAGGGGCACAGATACGCAGTATTTT
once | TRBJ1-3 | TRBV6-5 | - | CASSSAGVSGNTIYF | TGTGCCAGCAGTTCTGCAGGGGTCTCTGGAAACACCATATATTTT
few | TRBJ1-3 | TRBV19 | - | CASQSRGTGNTIYF | TGTGCCAGTCAGAGCCGGGGGACTGGAAACACCATATATTTT
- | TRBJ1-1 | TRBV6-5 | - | CASSRTGSEAFF | TGTGCCAGCAGTCGAACAGGGTCTGAAGCTTTCTTT
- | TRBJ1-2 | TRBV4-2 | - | CASSQDLEGAYGYTF | TGTGCCAGCAGCCAAGATCTTGAGGGTGCCTATGGCTACACCTTC
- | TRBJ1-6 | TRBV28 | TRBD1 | CATRLWDRGDDSPLHF | TGTGCCACCCGCCTATGGGACAGGGGGGATGATTCACCCCTCCACTTT
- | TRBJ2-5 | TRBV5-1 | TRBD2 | CASSGGLAGSGETQYF | TGCGCCAGCAGCGGGGGACTAGCGGGGAGTGGGGAGACCCAGTACTTC
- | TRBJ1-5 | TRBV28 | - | CATRGASQPQHF | TGTGCCACCAGGGGCGCGAGCCAGCCCCAGCATTTT
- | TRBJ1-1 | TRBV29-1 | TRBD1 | CSVTRTGNTEAFF | TGCAGCGTCACGAGGACAGGTAACACTGAAGCTTTCTTT
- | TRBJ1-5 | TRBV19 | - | CASSSPDQPQHF | TGTGCCAGTAGTTCGCCGGATCAGCCCCAGCATTTT
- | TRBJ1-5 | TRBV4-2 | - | CASSQDLGGWQPQHF | TGTGCCAGCAGCCAAGATCTAGGAGGGTGGCAGCCCCAGCATTTT
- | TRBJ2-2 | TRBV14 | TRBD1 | CASSHRTGRAGELFF | TGTGCCAGCAGCCATAGGACAGGGCGGGCCGGGGAGCTGTTTTTT